This T cell receptor beta chain was captured by sequencing in a study of blood T cell repertoires in COVID-19. Study context: Italy, Spain and the United States were the sources of the convalescent and acute COVID-19 samples. Nucleic acid was either cDNA or gDNA, and it came from T cells, B-cell-depleted T cells, or PBMCs.

In the authors' workflow: Reference gene primers were amplified, and this amplification served to estimate nucleated cell counts. This table comes from immunoSEQ multiplex PCR, and its TCRdb copy is limited to in-frame clones, with some not included. That table supplies the V and J calls and clone size; D and trimming were determined from the DNA. Here the sample spans 150,000 or so clones, 84% being singletons. Germline-derived CDR1 and CDR2 are SGHNT and YYREEE (reference sequence). This CDR3 comprises 15 residues. Losses at the gene ends were 4 bases for V and 0 bases for J; bases not matched to a gene: 6.

The J gene is TRBJ1-1, the V gene TRBV5-4; 7 bases agree with TRBD1. This TCR derives from a human donor in a cohort sampled during active COVID-19. What was sequenced was peripheral blood. The CDR3 DNA follows: TGTGCCAGCAGCCTTCGGACAGGCATGAACACTGAAGCTTTCTTT. Its protein is CASSLRTGMNTEAFF. The complete variable domain, with remaining parts taken from reference TRBV5-4 and TRBJ1-1, reads ETGVTQSPTHLIKTRGQQVTLRCSSQSGHNTVSWYQQALGQGPQFIFQYYREEENGRGNFPPRFSGLQFPNYSSELNVNALELDDSALYLCASSLRTGMNTEAFFGQGTRLTVV.